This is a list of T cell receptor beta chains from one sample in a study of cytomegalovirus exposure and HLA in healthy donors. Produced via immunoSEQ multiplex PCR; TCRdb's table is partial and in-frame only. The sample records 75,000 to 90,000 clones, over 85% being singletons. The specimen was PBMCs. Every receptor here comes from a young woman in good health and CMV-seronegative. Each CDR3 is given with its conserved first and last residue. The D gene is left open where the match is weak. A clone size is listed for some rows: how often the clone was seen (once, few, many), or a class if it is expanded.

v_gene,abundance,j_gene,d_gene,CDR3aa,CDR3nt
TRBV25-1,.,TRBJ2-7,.,CASSAGSPGEQYF,TGTGCCAGCAGTGCAGGCAGTCCGGGGGAGCAGTACTTC
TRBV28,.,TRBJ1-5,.,CASSLVRAGPQHF,TGTGCCAGCAGTTTAGTCCGAGCGGGGCCCCAGCATTTT
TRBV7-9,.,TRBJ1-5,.,CATSYSNQPQHF,TGTGCCACCTCTTATAGCAATCAGCCCCAGCATTTT
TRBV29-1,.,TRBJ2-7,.,CSVTQGSYEQYF,TGCAGCGTGACGCAGGGTTCCTACGAGCAGTACTTC
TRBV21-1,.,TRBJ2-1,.,CASSNPRLAGNFDEQFF,TGTGCCAGCAGCAATCCGAGACTAGCGGGAAATTTCGATGAGCAGTTCTTC
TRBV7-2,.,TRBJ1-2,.,CASSPQGLWNYGYTF,TGTGCCAGCAGCCCCCAGGGTTTGTGGAACTATGGCTACACCTTC
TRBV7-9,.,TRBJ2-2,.,CASSLRVNTGELFF,TGTGCCAGCAGCTTACGGGTGAACACCGGGGAGCTGTTTTTT
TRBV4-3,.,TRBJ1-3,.,CASSQDLPGIFSGNTIYF,TGCGCCAGCAGCCAAGATTTACCGGGGATATTCTCTGGAAACACCATATATTTT
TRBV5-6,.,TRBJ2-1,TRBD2,CASSLLANEQFF,TGTGCCAGCAGCTTACTAGCGAATGAGCAGTTCTTC
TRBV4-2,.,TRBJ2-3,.,CASSRVDTDTQYF,TGTGCCAGCAGCCGAGTTGACACAGATACGCAGTATTTT
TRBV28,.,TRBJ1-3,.,CASSLNSAGNTIYF,TGTGCCAGCAGTTTAAATTCCGCTGGAAACACCATATATTTT
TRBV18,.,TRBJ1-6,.,CATSDGMARGNSPLHF,TGTGCCACTTCGGACGGGATGGCCAGAGGTAATTCACCCCTCCACTTT
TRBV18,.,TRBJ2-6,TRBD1,CASSPPIGTATGANVLTF,TGTGCCAGCTCACCACCCATCGGGACAGCGACTGGGGCCAACGTCCTGACTTTC
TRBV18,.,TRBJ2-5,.,CASSSEPGFSYQETQYF,TGTGCCAGCTCATCGGAGCCGGGTTTCTCGTACCAAGAGACCCAGTACTTC
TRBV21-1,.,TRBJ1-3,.,CASPYPRTGKNTIYF,TGTGCCAGCCCCTACCCCCGGACAGGGAAGAACACCATATATTTT
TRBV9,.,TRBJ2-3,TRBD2,CASSIGTISTDTQYF,TGTGCCAGCAGCATCGGGACTATTAGCACAGATACGCAGTATTTT
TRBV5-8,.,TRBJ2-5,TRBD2,CASSLALSGETQYF,TGTGCCAGCAGCTTGGCTCTTAGCGGGGAGACCCAGTACTTC
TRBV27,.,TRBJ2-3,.,CASSPREGTDTQYF,TGTGCCAGCAGTCCGCGGGAAGGCACAGATACGCAGTATTTT
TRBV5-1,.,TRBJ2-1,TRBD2,CASSLTGTSSYNEQFF,TGCGCCAGCAGCTTAACCGGGACTAGCTCCTACAATGAGCAGTTCTTC
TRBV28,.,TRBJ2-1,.,CASSTKQQFLYEQFF,TGTGCCAGCAGTACTAAGCAGCAGTTTCTGTATGAGCAGTTCTTC
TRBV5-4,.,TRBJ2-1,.,CASSPIDFDEQFF,TGTGCCAGCAGCCCTATCGACTTCGATGAGCAGTTCTTC
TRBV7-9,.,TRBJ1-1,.,CASSLMWTALNTEAFF,TGTGCCAGCAGCTTAATGTGGACAGCCTTGAACACTGAAGCTTTCTTT
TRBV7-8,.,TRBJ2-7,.,CASSHSRVLPYEQYF,TGTGCCAGCAGCCATAGTCGAGTACTACCGTACGAGCAGTACTTC
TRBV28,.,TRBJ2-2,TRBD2,CASSPGGTSGRAGELFF,TGTGCCAGCAGTCCAGGGGGGACTAGCGGACGGGCCGGGGAGCTGTTTTTT
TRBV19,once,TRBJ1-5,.,CASSTGAQPQHF,TGTGCCAGCTCGACGGGTGCTCAGCCCCAGCATTTT
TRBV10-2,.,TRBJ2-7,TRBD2,CASSLVGGSSYEQYF,TGCGCCAGCAGTTTGGTGGGAGGGAGCTCCTACGAGCAGTACTTC
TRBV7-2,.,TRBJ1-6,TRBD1,CASSLALQGSSPLHF,TGTGCCAGCAGCTTAGCGCTACAGGGGTCTTCACCCCTCCACTTT
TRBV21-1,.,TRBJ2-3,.,CASSVEREAYTDTQYF,TGTGCCAGCAGTGTGGAGCGGGAGGCCTACACAGATACGCAGTATTTT
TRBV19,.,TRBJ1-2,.,CASSRGYYGYTF,TGTGCCAGTAGTCGGGGTTACTATGGCTACACCTTC
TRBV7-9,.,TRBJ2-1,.,CASSHSAGASEQFF,TGTGCCAGCAGCCACAGCGCTGGGGCTAGTGAGCAGTTCTTC
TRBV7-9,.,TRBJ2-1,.,CATPPNSGNEQFF,TGTGCCACTCCCCCAAACTCAGGCAATGAGCAGTTCTTC
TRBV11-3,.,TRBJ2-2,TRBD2,CASSSRLAGASELFF,TGTGCCAGCAGCTCTCGACTAGCGGGGGCCTCGGAGCTGTTTTTT
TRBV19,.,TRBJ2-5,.,CASSMGPPWGETQYF,TGTGCCAGTAGTATGGGGCCTCCGTGGGGCGAGACCCAGTACTTC
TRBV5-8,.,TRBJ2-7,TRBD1,CASSLGKPRTGGYEQYF,TGTGCCAGCAGCTTGGGGAAACCGAGGACAGGGGGCTACGAGCAGTACTTC
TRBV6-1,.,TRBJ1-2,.,CASSELTGNGYTF,TGTGCCAGCAGTGAATTGACAGGCAATGGCTACACCTTC
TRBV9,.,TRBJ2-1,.,CASSPITLREQFF,TGTGCCAGCAGCCCGATAACCCTCCGGGAGCAGTTCTTC
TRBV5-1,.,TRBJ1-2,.,CASSLGFRWGGGYTF,TGCGCCAGCAGCTTGGGATTTCGGTGGGGAGGTGGCTACACCTTC
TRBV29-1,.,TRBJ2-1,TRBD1,CSVAQHPRTGDWDNEQFF,TGCAGCGTTGCGCAACACCCAAGGACAGGGGATTGGGACAATGAGCAGTTCTTC
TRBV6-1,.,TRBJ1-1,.,CASRGSEGAGTEAFF,TGTGCCAGCAGAGGTTCTGAGGGCGCGGGTACTGAAGCTTTCTTT
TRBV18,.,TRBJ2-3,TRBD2,CASSPAGADTQYF,TGTGCCAGCTCACCGGCGGGGGCAGATACGCAGTATTTT
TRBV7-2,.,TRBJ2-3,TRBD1,CASSRDRSPDTQYF,TGTGCCAGCAGCCGGGACAGGTCCCCAGATACGCAGTATTTT
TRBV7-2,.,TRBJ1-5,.,CASSPGVFQPQHF,TGTGCCAGCAGCCCGGGGGTGTTTCAGCCCCAGCATTTT
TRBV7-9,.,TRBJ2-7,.,CASTEIRVPLTHYEQYF,TGTGCCAGCACCGAAATCAGGGTTCCGTTAACCCACTACGAGCAGTACTTC
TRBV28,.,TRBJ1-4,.,CASSLDGEREKLFF,TGTGCCAGCAGTTTAGATGGAGAACGGGAAAAACTGTTTTTT